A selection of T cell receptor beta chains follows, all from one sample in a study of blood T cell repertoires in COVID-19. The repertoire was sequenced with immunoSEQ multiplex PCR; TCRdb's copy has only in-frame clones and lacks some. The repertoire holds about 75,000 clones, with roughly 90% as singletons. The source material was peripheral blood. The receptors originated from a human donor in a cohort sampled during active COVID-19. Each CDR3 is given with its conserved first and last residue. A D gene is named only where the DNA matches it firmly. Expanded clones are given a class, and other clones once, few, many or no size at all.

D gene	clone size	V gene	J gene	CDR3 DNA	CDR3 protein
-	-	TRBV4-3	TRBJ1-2	TGCGCCAGCAGCCAACGGGGAATCACATATGGCTACACCTTC	CASSQRGITYGYTF
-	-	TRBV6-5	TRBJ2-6	TGTGCCAGCACCAACGAGGCTGGGGCCAACGTCCTGACTTTC	CASTNEAGANVLTF
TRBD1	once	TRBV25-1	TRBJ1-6	TGTGCCAGCAGTGGGACAGGGGGAAATTCACCCCTCCACTTT	CASSGTGGNSPLHF
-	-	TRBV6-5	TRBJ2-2	TGTGCCAGCAGAACCCCGGTCACCGGGGAGCTGTTTTTT	CASRTPVTGELFF
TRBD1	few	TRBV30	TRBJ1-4	TGTGCCTGGGCCGGGACAGGGTATTCTGAAAAACTGTTTTTT	CAWAGTGYSEKLFF
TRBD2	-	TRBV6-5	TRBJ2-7	TGTGCCAGCAAGGTGGTGGGGGGGTCCTACGAGCAGTACTTC	CASKVVGGSYEQYF
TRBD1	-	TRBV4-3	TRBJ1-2	TGCGCCAGCAGCCAAGATAGGGGGACAGGGCCCTCTAACTATGGCTACACCTTC	CASSQDRGTGPSNYGYTF
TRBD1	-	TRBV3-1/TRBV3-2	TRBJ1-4	TGTGCCAGCAGCCCCGGGACAGGGCATGAAAAACTGTTTTTT	CASSPGTGHEKLFF
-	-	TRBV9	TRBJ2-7	TGTGCCAGCAGCCCTCTTTTGCGGGGGCGAATCTACGAGCAGTACTTC	CASSPLLRGRIYEQYF
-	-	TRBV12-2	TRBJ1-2	TGTGCAAGTCGCTCCCGGGACAGGGGGCGGGGTAACTATGGCTACACCTTC	CASRSRDRGRGNYGYTF
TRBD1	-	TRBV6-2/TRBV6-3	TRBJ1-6	TGTGCCAGCAGCCGGGACAGAGATAATTCACCCCTCCACTTT	CASSRDRDNSPLHF
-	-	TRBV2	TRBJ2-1	TGTGCCAGCAGAAAGGGACTCTACAATGAGCAGTTCTTC	CASRKGLYNEQFF
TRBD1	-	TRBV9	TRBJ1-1	TGTGCCAGCAGCGTAGGGCCCAGGGGGCGAGTGAACACTGAAGCTTTCTTT	CASSVGPRGRVNTEAFF
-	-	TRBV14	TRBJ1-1	TGTGCCAGCAGCCCCCGCCCGGGGGGTAACACTGAAGCTTTCTTT	CASSPRPGGNTEAFF
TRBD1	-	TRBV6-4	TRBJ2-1	TGTGCCAGCAGGAAACAGGGGCTAGTGTCAGATGAGCAGTTCTTC	CASRKQGLVSDEQFF
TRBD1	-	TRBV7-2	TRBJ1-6	TGTGCCAGCAGCTCCCGGGACAGGGCTAATTCACCCCTCCACTTT	CASSSRDRANSPLHF
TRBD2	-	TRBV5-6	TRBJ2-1	TGTGCCAGCAGCTTGAGGAGCGGGAGGGCCAATGAGCAGTTCTTC	CASSLRSGRANEQFF
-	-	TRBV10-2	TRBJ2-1	TGCGCCAGCAGTGACGAGAGAAGCTCCTACAATGAGCAGTTCTTC	CASSDERSSYNEQFF
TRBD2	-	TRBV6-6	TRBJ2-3	TGTGCCAGCAGTCTTCAGGGCCTCTCTAGCGGGAGCACAGATACGCAGTATTTT	CASSLQGLSSGSTDTQYF
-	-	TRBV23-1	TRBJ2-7	TGCGCCAGCAGTCCCCATCGGGGGTCGCAGTACTTC	CASSPHRGSQYF
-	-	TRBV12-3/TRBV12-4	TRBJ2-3	TGTGCCAGCAAAAAGGGGGGCACAGATACGCAGTATTTT	CASKKGGTDTQYF